Listed below are T cell receptor beta chains from one sample, sequenced in a study of blood T cells in healthy people across ages. One entry per CDR3 protein results from TCRdb running MiXCR on the 5' RACE reads. The data show over 700,000 distinct CDR3 sequences, 50% to 65% seen once. Source material: blood. The source is a man of 80 years or more in good health. The CDR3 runs from the conserved cysteine through the conserved F or W. Fields, in order: D gene, J gene, clone size, V gene, CDR3 protein, CDR3 DNA. A D gene is named only where the DNA matches it firmly. Some rows mark clone size as missing; the rest say once, few, many or name a class of expanded clone.

TRBD2,TRBJ2-1,NA,TRBV27,CASSSPGLAINEQFF,TGTGCCAGCAGTTCTCCGGGACTAGCAATCAATGAGCAGTTCTTC
TRBD2,TRBJ2-1,NA,TRBV25-1,CASGGIAGGDSYNEQFF,TGTGCCAGCGGTGGAATAGCGGGAGGGGACTCCTACAATGAGCAGTTCTTC
NA,TRBJ2-3,few,TRBV20-1,CSARDPMRYAYF,TGCAGTGCTAGGGACCCTATGAGATACGCGTATTTT
TRBD2,TRBJ2-1,NA,TRBV4-1,CASSQLRTRSFSYKEQFF,TGCGCCAGCAGCCAACTAAGGACTAGGAGTTTCTCCTACAAGGAGCAGTTCTTC
NA,TRBJ2-4,NA,TRBV9,CASSSGLPGYIQYF,TGTGCCAGCAGCAGTGGACTACCTGGGTACATTCAGTACTTC
TRBD2,TRBJ2-7,NA,TRBV29-1,CSGGASGTYEQYF,TGCAGCGGCGGGGCTAGCGGAACCTACGAGCAGTACTTC
TRBD2,TRBJ2-5,NA,TRBV20-1,CSASLASGKETQYF,TGCAGTGCTAGTTTGGCTAGCGGTAAAGAGACCCAGTACTTC
NA,TRBJ1-4,NA,TRBV2,CASSEALLGVGLFF,TGTGCCAGCAGTGAAGCGCTTCTGGGAGTAGGTCTGTTTTTT
NA,TRBJ1-2,NA,TRBV7-2,CASSLSRSRYGYTF,TGTGCCAGCAGCTTATCGAGGAGCCGATATGGCTACACCTTC
TRBD2,TRBJ2-3,NA,TRBV7-2,CASSGWASGRVGEWTDTQYF,TGTGCCAGCAGCGGGTGGGCTAGCGGGAGAGTCGGGGAGTGGACAGATACGCAGTATTTT
TRBD1,TRBJ1-5,NA,TRBV4-2,CASSQEDRGDQPQHF,TGTGCCAGCAGCCAAGAGGACAGGGGCGATCAGCCCCAGCATTTT
TRBD2,TRBJ2-7,many,TRBV4-2,CASSPRLADSYEQYF,TGTGCCAGCAGCCCACGACTAGCGGACTCCTACGAGCAGTACTTC
NA,TRBJ1-2,NA,TRBV30,CAWSVRGLAYGYTF,TGTGCCTGGAGCGTACGAGGTCTAGCCTATGGCTACACCTTC
NA,TRBJ1-1,NA,TRBV7-9,CAGSPQQGNTEAFF,TGTGCCGGCAGCCCACAACAGGGGAACACTGAAGCTTTCTTT
NA,TRBJ2-1,NA,TRBV12-3/TRBV12-4,CASRNTGTRSYNEQFF,TGTGCCAGCAGGAATACCGGGACGAGGTCCTACAATGAGCAGTTCTTC
NA,TRBJ2-7,few,TRBV7-2,CASSLDAGGMGYEQYF,TGTGCCAGCAGCCTAGATGCTGGGGGGATGGGCTACGAGCAGTACTTC
NA,TRBJ2-3,NA,TRBV20-1,CSAPGLTTDTQYF,TGCAGTGCTCCCGGACTAACCACAGATACGCAGTATTTT
TRBD2,TRBJ2-1,NA,TRBV7-2,CASTDTGGNEQFF,TGTGCCAGCACCGACACCGGGGGGAATGAGCAGTTCTTC
NA,TRBJ1-1,NA,TRBV15,CAALGRFGNNLNTEAFF,TGTGCCGCCTTGGGGAGGTTTGGGAATAATTTGAACACTGAAGCTTTCTTT
TRBD2,TRBJ2-7,NA,TRBV27,CASGTSGGYEQYF,TGTGCCAGCGGTACTAGCGGGGGCTACGAGCAGTACTTC
NA,TRBJ1-2,NA,TRBV27,CASSPDAGRLIKGGYGYTF,TGTGCCAGCAGTCCCGATGCCGGACGGCTCATCAAGGGGGGCTATGGCTACACCTTC
TRBD2,TRBJ2-1,NA,TRBV2,CASSVASGEPYNEQFF,TGTGCCAGCAGTGTGGCTAGCGGGGAGCCCTACAATGAGCAGTTCTTC
NA,TRBJ2-1,NA,TRBV15,CATSREERGTWHYNEQFF,TGTGCCACCAGCAGAGAGGAAAGGGGCACTTGGCACTACAATGAGCAGTTCTTC
NA,TRBJ1-6,NA,TRBV6-5,CAARQRQGALWSPLHF,TGTGCCGCCCGACAGAGGCAGGGTGCCCTTTGGTCACCCCTCCACTTT
NA,TRBJ1-2,NA,TRBV5-1,CASSRGIEYGYTF,TGCGCCAGCAGCCGGGGGATAGAATATGGCTACACCTTC
NA,TRBJ2-3,NA,TRBV18,CASSLGMDTQYF,TGTGCCAGCTCCCTCGGGATGGATACGCAGTATTTT
TRBD2,TRBJ2-1,few,TRBV20-1,CSARLAGGPDYNEQFF,TGCAGTGCTAGATTGGCGGGAGGGCCGGACTACAATGAGCAGTTCTTC
NA,TRBJ2-3,few,TRBV29-1,CSVEGGQTGTDTQYF,TGCAGCGTTGAGGGTGGTCAGACAGGCACAGATACGCAGTATTTT
NA,TRBJ2-7,few,TRBV25-1,CASSSGAVLSSYEQYF,TGTGCCAGCAGTTCGGGTGCTGTATTGAGCTCCTACGAGCAGTACTTC
TRBD1,TRBJ2-3,few,TRBV29-1,CSVAGQPDTQYF,TGCAGCGTTGCGGGACAGCCAGATACGCAGTATTTT
TRBD2,TRBJ2-7,NA,TRBV25-1,CASSSPGLGINEQYF,TGTGCCAGCTCATCTCCGGGACTAGGAATCAACGAGCAGTACTTC
NA,TRBJ2-7,NA,TRBV9,CASNAGEGTYEQYF,TGTGCCAGCAACGCTGGTGAGGGGACCTACGAGCAGTACTTC
NA,TRBJ1-1,once,TRBV25-1,CASSPSRTGATEAFF,TGTGCCAGCAGTCCCTCCAGGACGGGAGCAACTGAAGCTTTCTTT
TRBD1,TRBJ1-6,NA,TRBV4-2,CASSQAGQGGMRNSPLHF,TGTGCCAGCAGCCAAGCGGGGCAGGGGGGAATGAGGAATTCACCCCTCCACTTT
NA,TRBJ2-1,NA,TRBV20-1,CSARSTGVGGSYNEQFF,TGCAGTGCTAGATCGACAGGGGTCGGCGGGAGTTACAATGAGCAGTTCTTC
NA,TRBJ2-6,NA,TRBV28,CASTTHSGLAGANVLTF,TGTGCCAGTACGACCCACAGCGGCTTAGCGGGGGCCAACGTCCTGACTTTC
NA,TRBJ2-7,NA,TRBV4-2,CASSQEVAGEPYEQYF,TGTGCCAGCAGCCAAGAGGTCGCAGGGGAACCCTACGAGCAGTACTTC
TRBD2,TRBJ2-5,NA,TRBV6-4,CASSAQRGETQYF,TGTGCCAGCAGTGCCCAGCGGGGAGAGACCCAGTACTTC
TRBD1,TRBJ2-5,many,TRBV5-1,CASSGGQGILQETQYF,TGCGCCAGCAGCGGGGGACAGGGAATCTTACAAGAGACCCAGTACTTC
TRBD2,TRBJ2-5,few,TRBV20-1,CSATGGSQETQYF,TGCAGTGCTACCGGCGGGAGCCAAGAGACCCAGTACTTC
NA,TRBJ2-1,many,TRBV28,CASSRSTGLGSVDNEQFF,TGTGCCAGCAGCAGATCTACAGGGTTGGGTAGTGTAGACAATGAGCAGTTCTTC
TRBD1,TRBJ2-7,NA,TRBV5-1,CASSETGGYEQYF,TGCGCCAGCAGCGAGACAGGGGGCTACGAGCAGTACTTC
NA,TRBJ2-5,NA,TRBV7-9,CASSLGDLIQETQYF,TGTGCCAGCAGCTTAGGGGACCTCATTCAAGAGACCCAGTACTTC